This T cell receptor (beta chain) derives from a study of T-cell memory formation after mild COVID-19 (TCRdb year 2021). In terms of the full investigation: TCR sequence clusters from the two donors were largely donor specific. Longitudinal TCRalpha and TCRbeta repertoire sequencing tracked T-cell clones expanding and contracting after mild COVID-19 in a couple of donors. Two young, previously healthy adult volunteers, one female and one male, were included in the cohort. Overall results and qualifications from the work: Only two mild cases were covered in the study, and larger cohorts including severe cases with pre-infection samples were considered necessary. From day 15 to 85, contracting clones showed balanced CD4/CD8 phenotypes, whereas a second wave of clones that expanded from day 15 to 37 leaned towards CD4+. Some responding clones were found in pre-infection memory, which suggests that pre-existing cross-reactive memory T cells took part in the SARS-CoV-2 response. Contracting CD4+ clones were found mainly in CM and EM memory subsets, while CD8+ clones were enriched in EMRA. SARS-CoV-2 specificity was not confirmed for the second-wave clones peaking on day 37.

Remarks on this clonotype: There is no known antigen for this receptor. The record has no base qualities; no much larger clone is one base away.

Data came from an Illumina NovaSeq 6000. Using 5'RACE with constant-segment primers, TCRalpha and TCRbeta cDNA libraries were constructed, with sample barcodes and unique molecular identifiers added in the process. RNA was extracted from every sample with Trizol reagent. Library amplification was performed in two PCR steps, and a second sample barcode and Illumina TruSeq adapters were introduced in the second step. Sequencing of libraries was performed on an Illumina NovaSeq with 2 x 150 bp paired-end reads. The original pipeline was this. The reads were demultiplexed and collapsed into UMI-guided consensus sequences using migec v1.2.7. Using mixcr v2.1.11, UMI consensuses were aligned to TRA and TRB V and J templates and then assembled into clonotypes. A clonotype was counted as expanded or contracted only when both edgeR and NoisET called the clonotype significant, with the noise models trained on biological replicates. For edgeR calls, the thresholds were a false discovery rate-adjusted p below 0.01 and a log2 fold-change of 1. PCA with hierarchical clustering of max-normalized trajectories of the 1000 most abundant clonotypes was used as exploratory dynamics analysis. The CD4 or CD8 phenotype of responding clones was assigned using the separately sequenced CD4+ and CD8+ repertoires. TCRdb took the public reads, trimmed them with fastp at Q25, ran MiXCR for clone calling and kept in-frame beta chains. Rows with one shared CDR3 protein collapse into an entry with the most common genes and DNA. For this entry, the V and J calls and clone size follow TCRdb and not the study's own pipeline. A total of around 200,000 distinct CDR3 sequences appear in this sample, approximately 30% of them only once. Over 10% of the sample is in the top ten clones.

V and J are trimmed by 5 bases and 7 bases, and the gene matches miss 7 bases of the junction. Spanning cysteine to phenylalanine, the CDR3 consists of 13 amino acids. The only DNA kept is the CDR3, 39 bases in frame from the first base. Ficoll-Paque density gradient centrifugation was the method used to isolate PBMCs. The specimen was PBMCs or a T cell subset sorted from them (not recorded which). The clonotype originates from an adult woman who had mild COVID-19 (a few samples of this study predate the infection). The sample titles of this study are shuffled in the database, so cell type and time point are left out; the donor was told from shared clones. The chain joins TRBV12-3 or TRBV12-4 to TRBJ1-2; TRBD1 lines up with 7 middle nucleotides. Here the CDR3 is given as CASSPRQGSGYTF. The nucleotide sequence reads TGTGCCAGCAGTCCGCGACAGGGTTCTGGCTACACCTTC.